Listed below are T cell receptor beta chains from one sample, sequenced in a study of blood T cell repertoires in COVID-19. Some clones are missing from TCRdb's copy, which holds only in-frame ones; the method was immunoSEQ multiplex PCR. The sample carries roughly 57,000 clones, 90% recorded once. Sequencing used peripheral blood. The receptors come from a human donor in a cohort sampled during active COVID-19. Each CDR3 is given with its conserved first and last residue. The order of the fields is V gene, clone size, D gene, J gene, CDR3 DNA, CDR3 protein. A D gene is named only where the DNA matches it firmly. Part of the rows lack a size; the others show once, few, many or a class for expanded clones.

v_gene: TRBV20-1
abundance: -
d_gene: -
j_gene: TRBJ1-5
CDR3nt: TGCAGTGCTAGAGATAGAGAGCCCCAGCATTTT
CDR3aa: CSARDREPQHF

v_gene: TRBV24-1
abundance: -
d_gene: -
j_gene: TRBJ2-5
CDR3nt: TGTGCCACCAGTGCCCCCGGCCAAGAGACCCAGTACTTC
CDR3aa: CATSAPGQETQYF

v_gene: TRBV6-2/TRBV6-3
abundance: -
d_gene: -
j_gene: TRBJ1-5
CDR3nt: TGTGCCAGCAGTTATTGGGGCGGCAATCAGCCCCAGCATTTT
CDR3aa: CASSYWGGNQPQHF

v_gene: TRBV10-3
abundance: once
d_gene: -
j_gene: TRBJ1-1
CDR3nt: TGTGCCATCAGTGAGTCCAGGGCGGCGCAGGGCACTGAAGCTTTCTTT
CDR3aa: CAISESRAAQGTEAFF

v_gene: TRBV5-4
abundance: once
d_gene: TRBD1
j_gene: TRBJ2-2
CDR3nt: TGTGCCAGCAGCTTATACCGGGGACAGGGCTACCCCGGGGAGCTGTTTTTT
CDR3aa: CASSLYRGQGYPGELFF

v_gene: TRBV6-4
abundance: once
d_gene: -
j_gene: TRBJ1-3
CDR3nt: TGTGCCAGCACCGCATGCGGTTACTCTGGAAACACCATATATTTT
CDR3aa: CASTACGYSGNTIYF

v_gene: TRBV4-1
abundance: -
d_gene: -
j_gene: TRBJ1-1
CDR3nt: TGCGCCAGCAGCCAAGTGGGCGATAAAGCTTTCTTT
CDR3aa: CASSQVGDKAFF

v_gene: TRBV5-1
abundance: -
d_gene: -
j_gene: TRBJ2-7
CDR3nt: TGCGCCAGCAGCTTGACGGGACTGAGCTCCTACGAGCAGTACTTC
CDR3aa: CASSLTGLSSYEQYF

v_gene: TRBV30
abundance: -
d_gene: -
j_gene: TRBJ1-1
CDR3nt: TGTGCCTGGAGTGTAGGCAGAGCGAGGGTTCCTTTCTTT
CDR3aa: CAWSVGRARVPFF

v_gene: TRBV6-2/TRBV6-3
abundance: -
d_gene: -
j_gene: TRBJ2-2
CDR3nt: TGTGCCAGCAGTCCAGAACAGGGGAACACCGGGGAGCTGTTTTTT
CDR3aa: CASSPEQGNTGELFF